The present entry profiles one T cell receptor (beta chain) with its context. Using immunoSEQ multiplex PCR, the repertoire was profiled, and TCRdb retains in-frame clones only, with some absent. Of 55,000 to 65,000 clones in the sample, 75% to 85% are singletons; the top ten hold 25% to 40%. The sample is drawn from a study of blood T cell repertoires in COVID-19. Overall study context: The study drew acute and convalescent COVID-19 samples from the United States, Italy and Spain.

The CDR3 has 15 residues. Unmatched junction bases numbered 4, after V lost 4 bases and J lost 4 bases. The germline V gene encodes CDR1 LNHDA and CDR2 SQIVND (reference sequence). The TCR was taken from a man in his sixties with COVID-19, enrolled during active disease. The chain carries TRBV19 and TRBJ2-5, with 12 bases aligning to TRBD2. Sequencing input: peripheral blood. The CDR3, as DNA: TGTGCCAGTAGTACTCGGACTAGCGGGATAGAGACCCAGTACTTC. Residues: CASSTRTSGIETQYF.